Following are 26 T cell receptor beta chains from one sample sequenced in a study of T cell changes during pregnancy in multiple sclerosis. Generated by immunoSEQ multiplex PCR, the TCRdb table keeps only in-frame clones and is missing some. The table shows approximately 69,000 clones, with roughly 92% occurring only once. Source: peripheral blood, taken in the second trimester of pregnancy. All receptors come from a female donor in good health, enrolled as a control in a pregnancy study.

The genes are TRBV4-2 and TRBJ2-7; 8 bases fit TRBD1. The V segment lost 3 bases and the J segment 1 base; nucleotides outside the gene matches: 2. CDR3 length equals 14 residues. From germline, CDR1 is LGHNA and CDR2 YNFKEQ. The CDR3 region has the DNA TGTGCCAGCAGCCATAGGACAGGGTCCTACGAGCAGTACTTC. This sequence encodes CASSHRTGSYEQYF.

This clone was recorded a few times. J is TRBJ1-1 and V is TRBV19; D not resolved. This CDR3 is built from 14 residues. Germline V lookup: CDR1 LNHDA, CDR2 SQIVND (reference sequence). V was cut by 0 bases and J by 6 bases, with 11 bases left in between. CDR3 sequence: CASSIDPGGPEAFF. As DNA, the CDR3 is TGTGCCAGTAGTATAGATCCCGGAGGGCCTGAAGCTTTCTTT.

The chain recombines TRBV11-3 with TRBJ2-2, with 8 bases lining up with TRBD2. Germline loops: CDR1 SGHNT, CDR2 YENEEA. J was trimmed by 4 bases and V by 4 bases; bases with no gene match: 8. The CDR3 runs to 16 residues. The CDR3 DNA follows: TGTGCCAGCAGCTCGGGACTAGGTCCCACCACCGGGGAGCTGTTTTTT. Its translation: CASSSGLGPTTGELFF.

V gene TRBV4-3 combines with J gene TRBJ2-1; 11 nucleotides line up with TRBD2. This CDR3 is 18 amino acids long. The V gene's germline CDR1 is LGHNA and CDR2 YSLEER. Germline trimming cut 1 base from V and 0 bases from J; bases unmatched to any gene: 5. This CDR3 reads CASSQGLAGGLSYNEQFF. The DNA of the CDR3 is TGCGCCAGCAGCCAAGGGCTAGCGGGGGGCCTCTCCTACAATGAGCAGTTCTTC.

This clone was counted only a few times. This chain links TRBV2 with TRBJ1-1; D remains unclear. The germline CDR1 and CDR2 sequences are SNHLY and FYNNEI. The V gene lost 8 bases and the J gene lost 5 bases, with 15 bases spanning the gap. This CDR3 is built from 13 residues. CDR3 sequence reads: CASGREVGTEAFF. Here the CDR3 DNA reads TGTGCCAGCGGACGGGAAGTAGGGACTGAAGCTTTCTTT. The full variable domain, completed using reference TRBV2 and TRBJ1-1, is EPEVTQTPSHQVTQMGQEVILRCVPISNHLYFYWYRQILGQKVEFLVSFYNNEISEKSEIFDDQFSVERPDGSNFTLKIRSTKLEDSAMYFCASGREVGTEAFFGQGTRLTVV.

This chain uses TRBV7-3 with TRBJ2-1; 9 bases are shared with TRBD2. The germline V gene has CDR1 SGHTA and CDR2 FQGTGA. The CDR3 extends over 15 amino acids. The V and J ends lost 5 bases and 6 bases, in that order; junction bases with no gene match: 8. CDR3 amino acids: CASSTGTSRTNEQFF. CDR3 in DNA: TGTGCCAGCAGCACCGGGACTAGCCGCACCAATGAGCAGTTCTTC.

This chain uses TRBV15 with TRBJ1-5; 9 positions match TRBD1. Per the germline V gene, CDR1 is LNHNV and CDR2 is YYDKDF (reference sequence). The CDR3 loop spans 14 amino acids. After removal of 6 bases from V and 1 base from J, the junction contained 1 base not matched to a gene. CDR3: CATRGTGSNQPQHF. CDR3 nucleotide sequence: TGTGCCACCAGGGGGACAGGGAGCAATCAGCCCCAGCATTTT.

J is TRBJ1-1 and V is TRBV18; possible D gene TRBD1, 5 bases. The V end was cut by 3 bases, the J end by 5 bases, with 13 bases between. The CDR3 is made up of 14 amino acids. In germline, CDR1 is KGHSH, CDR2 LQKENI. The CDR3 region is CASSPSVGPTEAFF. CDR3 nucleotide sequence: TGTGCCAGCTCACCTAGTGTGGGGCCAACTGAAGCTTTCTTT. The full variable domain, its missing parts supplied by reference TRBV18 and TRBJ1-1, is NAGVMQNPRHLVRRRGQEARLRCSPMKGHSHVYWYRQLPEEGLKFMVYLQKENIIDESGMPKERFSAEFPKEGPSILRIQQVVRGDSAAYFCASSPSVGPTEAFFGQGTRLTVV.

The V call is TRBV10-3, the J call TRBJ2-7, with D possibly TRBD1 on 5 matching bases. This CDR3 has 13 amino acids. The germline V gene has CDR1 ENHRY and CDR2 SYGVKD. V shed 2 bases and J shed 9 bases, with 14 bases lying between them. In DNA, the CDR3 is TGTGCCATCAGTGAGACAGGCCTTATGGTGCAGTACTTC. Residues: CAISETGLMVQYF.

The rearrangement links TRBV5-1 to TRBJ1-4; maybe TRBD1 (5 bases). Germline CDR1 reads SGHRS; CDR2 reads YFSETQ. The germline V and J ends were trimmed by 1 base and 7 bases, with 11 bases remaining between them. This CDR3 has 14 amino acids. The CDR3, as DNA: TGCGCCAGCAGCTTGACCGGGACTGCTGAAAAACTGTTTTTT. It codes for CASSLTGTAEKLFF.

The J gene is TRBJ2-5, the V gene TRBV10-3, with a weak D call TRBD2 (5 bases). The CDR3 is made up of 11 amino acids. The germline V gene has CDR1 ENHRY and CDR2 SYGVKD. Trimming cost V 11 bases and J 0 bases, with 7 bases left between them. In DNA, the CDR3 is TGTGCCGCCGGGGACCAAGAGACCCAGTACTTC. It specifies CAAGDQETQYF.

The genes are TRBV21-1 and TRBJ1-1; TRBD1 reflects the table's D call only, with no check against the DNA. TRBV21-1 is an annotated pseudogene. The CDR3 is 15 amino acids. The CDR3 bases are TGTGCCAGCAGACGTGCCGGGACAGGGGGCACTGAAGCTTTCTTT. This translates into CASRRAGTGGTEAFF.

Concerning this clone itself: Sequence at one end of the junction differs from germline and may be a read error. V gene TRBV6-6 combines with J gene TRBJ1-2; TRBD1 agrees at 8 bases. CDR3 length: 15 residues. CDR1 and CDR2 from the germline V gene are MNHNY and SVGAGI (reference sequence). The CDR3 here is CVSKTSTGDNYGYTF. CDR3 bases: TGTGTCAGCAAGACATCGACAGGGGATAACTATGGCTACACCTTC.

As for this clone: Other DNA sequences within the sample encode an identical CDR3. The genes are TRBV6-1 and TRBJ1-2, with D uncertain. Per germline, CDR1 MNHNS and CDR2 SASEGT. The CDR3 runs to 13 residues. Trimming removed 8 bases from V and 6 bases from J, with 16 bases in between. The CDR3 spells CASRPAGMDGYTF. In nucleotides, the CDR3 is TGTGCCAGCCGTCCGGCCGGGATGGATGGCTACACCTTC.

The chain combines TRBV15 with TRBJ1-1; possibly TRBD1 for D (6 bases). The CDR3 contains 13 residues. Per germline, CDR1 LNHNV and CDR2 YYDKDF (reference sequence). Trimming removed 2 bases at V and 11 bases at J, with 15 bases between. The CDR3 here is CATSRNSQGMAFF. The CDR3 nucleotides read TGTGCCACCAGCAGAAACTCACAGGGAATGGCTTTCTTT.

In regard to this clone: The junction departs from germline at one end; a sequencing error may be responsible. The chain joins TRBV13 to TRBJ1-2; 7 bases are shared with TRBD1. The CDR3 totals 15 residues. Germline V CDR1 and CDR2: PRHDT, FYEKMQ (reference sequence). This chain's CDR3 is CASSIGQAANYGYTF. The CDR3 region has the DNA TGTGCCAGCAGCATAGGACAGGCCGCTAACTATGGCTACACCTTC.

V and J are TRBV4-1 and TRBJ1-1, with D possibly being TRBD1 (6 bases). From germline, CDR1 is MGHRA and CDR2 YSYEKL. This CDR3 contains 14 residues. V gave up 4 bases and J gave up 1 base, with 10 bases separating them. The CDR3 DNA reads TGCGCCAGCAGCCCTCCCAGGGGGAACACTGAAGCTTTCTTT. This translates into CASSPPRGNTEAFF.

The chain couples TRBV27 to TRBJ1-2; 9 nucleotides agree with TRBD1. Trimming cost V 8 bases and J 8 bases; bases outside gene matches: 12. This CDR3 is built from 14 residues. From germline, CDR1 is MNHEY and CDR2 SMNVEV (reference sequence). The CDR3 here is CASGRSQGAGGYTF. CDR3 bases: TGTGCCAGCGGGAGATCACAGGGGGCGGGGGGCTACACCTTC.

The genes are TRBV5-1 and TRBJ1-1; D is undetermined. Germline V CDR1 and CDR2: SGHRS, YFSETQ. V was clipped by 1 base and J by 1 base, with 14 bases between them. The CDR3 length is 16 residues. This CDR3 is CASSLFLGGGNTEAFF. CDR3 DNA sequence: TGCGCCAGCAGCTTGTTCCTTGGTGGCGGGAACACTGAAGCTTTCTTT.

In DNA form, the CDR3 reads TGTGCCAGCAGTAACAGGGCATCTCAGCCCCAGCATTTT. Residues: CASSNRASQPQHF. The V call is TRBV27, the J call TRBJ1-5; a weak D match, TRBD1 (6 bases). Trimming left V 5 bases short and J 6 bases short, with 11 bases between. The V gene's germline CDR1 is MNHEY and CDR2 SMNVEV (reference sequence). This CDR3 has 13 residues.

This sequence joins TRBV10-3 and TRBJ2-7; D is ambiguous. Trimming removed 5 bases at V and 4 bases at J, with 9 bases between. This CDR3 contains 12 residues. Germline CDR1 ENHRY, CDR2 SYGVKD. The CDR3 region is CAISPGVYEQYF. The CDR3 coding sequence is TGTGCCATCAGTCCAGGCGTTTACGAGCAGTACTTC.

This sequence joins TRBV30 and TRBJ1-2; the D is unclear. Per the germline V gene, CDR1 is GTSNPN and CDR2 is SVGIG (reference sequence). This CDR3 has 12 amino acids. Trimming stripped 2 bases from V and 5 bases from J, with 9 bases between. CDR3 nucleotides: TGTGCCTGGAGTTTCGAGGGTTATGGCTACACCTTC. Its protein is CAWSFEGYGYTF.

The chain couples TRBV6-5 to TRBJ1-5; TRBD1 matches at 7 bases. The germline CDR1 and CDR2 sequences are MNHEY and SVGAGI. The V segment lost 4 bases and the J segment 4 bases; nucleotides outside the gene matches: 7. The CDR3 has 15 residues. The CDR3 sequence: CASSSTGTANQPQHF. CDR3 bases: TGTGCCAGCAGTTCGACCGGGACAGCTAATCAGCCCCAGCATTTT.

In its sample, this clone was seen once. The rearrangement uses TRBV11-2 and TRBJ1-1; 7 nucleotides line up with TRBD1. V lost 3 bases, J lost 0 bases, and 13 bases stayed unmatched. In germline, CDR1 is SGHAT, CDR2 FQNNGV. The CDR3 loop spans 18 amino acids. The CDR3 bases are TGTGCCAGCAGCTTGATGGGCCTACAGGGGTTTCTGAACACTGAAGCTTTCTTT. Encoded protein: CASSLMGLQGFLNTEAFF.

The rearrangement uses TRBV10-3 and TRBJ2-7; 9 bases agree with TRBD1. CDR3 size: 16 residues. Germline values: CDR1 ENHRY, CDR2 SYGVKD. J was trimmed by 4 bases and V by 3 bases; bases with no gene match: 10. In nucleotides, the CDR3 is TGTGCCATCAGTGATGGGGACAGGGTTATACAATACGAGCAGTACTTC. It codes for CAISDGDRVIQYEQYF.

CDR3 loop: CASSPLNTGELFF. CDR3 coding DNA: TGTGCCAGCAGCCCCCTGAACACCGGGGAGCTGTTTTTT. The chain combines TRBV7-2 with TRBJ2-2; D not resolved. The V end lost 5 bases, the J end lost 1 base, and 5 bases lay between the germline ends. This CDR3 region has 13 residues. CDR1 and CDR2 (germline): SGHTA, FQGNSA.